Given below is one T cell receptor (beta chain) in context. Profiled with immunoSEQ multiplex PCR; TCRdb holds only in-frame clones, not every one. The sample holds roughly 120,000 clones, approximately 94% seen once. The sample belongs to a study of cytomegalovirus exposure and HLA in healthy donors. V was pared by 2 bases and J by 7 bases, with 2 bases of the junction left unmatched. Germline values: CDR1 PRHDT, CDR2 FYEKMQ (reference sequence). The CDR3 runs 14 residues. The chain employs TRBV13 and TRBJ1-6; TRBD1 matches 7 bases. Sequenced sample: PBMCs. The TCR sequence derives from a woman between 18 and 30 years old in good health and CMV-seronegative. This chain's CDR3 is CASSLRQGNSPLHF. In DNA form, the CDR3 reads TGTGCCAGCAGCTTAAGACAGGGAAATTCACCCCTCCACTTT.